This T cell receptor beta chain is from a study of memory CD4+ T cells and cytomegalovirus serostatus. Assay used: immunoSEQ multiplex PCR; TCRdb lists only in-frame clones, some missing. The sample holds over 75,000 clones; about 80% are singletons and the top ten take about 3.6%. The sort gate was single viable CD3+CD4+CD8-CD45RO+ cells for memory CD4+ T cells. Serum IgG to CMV pp150, pp28, p38 and p52 defined serostatus. Germline assignment: CDR1 MDHEN and CDR2 SYDVKM. Trimming took 7 bases from V and 3 from J; bases not matched to a gene: 7. The length of the CDR3 is 14 residues. This sequence was found in an adult in good health and CMV-seropositive. Material for sequencing was memory CD4+ T cells from blood. The V gene is TRBV28, the J gene TRBJ2-7, with 9 positions matching TRBD1. DNA for the CDR3: TGTGCCAGCACCACGACAGGGGGACGCTACGAGCAGTACTTC. It translates to CASTTTGGRYEQYF.